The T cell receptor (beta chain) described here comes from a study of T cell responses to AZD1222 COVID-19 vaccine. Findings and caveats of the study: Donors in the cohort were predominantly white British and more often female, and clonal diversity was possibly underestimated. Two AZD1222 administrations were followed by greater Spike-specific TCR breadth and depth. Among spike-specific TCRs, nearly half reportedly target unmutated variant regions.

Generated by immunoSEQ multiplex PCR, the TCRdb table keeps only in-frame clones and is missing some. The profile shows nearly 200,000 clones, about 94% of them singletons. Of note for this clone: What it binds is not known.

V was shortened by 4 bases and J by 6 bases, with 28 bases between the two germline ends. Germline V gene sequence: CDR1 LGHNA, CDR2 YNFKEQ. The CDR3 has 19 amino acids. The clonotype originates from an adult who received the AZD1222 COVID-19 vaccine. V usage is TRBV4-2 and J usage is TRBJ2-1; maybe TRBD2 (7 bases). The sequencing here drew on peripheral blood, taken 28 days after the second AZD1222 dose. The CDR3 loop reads CASSRSVRTQGERGNEQFF. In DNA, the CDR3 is TGTGCCAGCAGCCGAAGTGTTAGAACACAGGGCGAGCGGGGCAATGAGCAGTTCTTC.